This is a list of T cell receptor beta chains from one sample in a study of identical twins. TCRdb reanalysed the 5' RACE reads using MiXCR and keeps one entry per CDR3 protein. The table includes 1.5 million to 2 million distinct CDR3 sequences, around 29% detected once. Sequences were obtained from cord blood. The origin of the receptors is a newborn girl in good health. Each CDR3 is given with its conserved first and last residue. A D gene is named only where the DNA matches it firmly. Expanded clones are given a class, and other clones once, few, many or no size at all.

d_gene	j_gene	v_gene	abundance	CDR3nt	CDR3aa
.	TRBJ1-2	TRBV12-3/TRBV12-4	few	TGTGCCAGCAGTTTCTTCAGGGGCGATGGCTACACCTTC	CASSFFRGDGYTF
TRBD2	TRBJ2-1	TRBV13	.	TGTGCCAGCAGCCCTAACCCGGGACTAGCGGAACGCTCCTACAATGAGCAGTTCTTC	CASSPNPGLAERSYNEQFF
.	TRBJ1-4	TRBV28	few	TGTGCCAGCAGAGACGGCCAGGACCTTATGAATGAAAAACTGTTTTTT	CASRDGQDLMNEKLFF
.	TRBJ2-3	TRBV11-2	few	TGTGCCAGCAGCTTAAGAGGGGGGGAGAGCACAGATACGCAGTATTTT	CASSLRGGESTDTQYF
TRBD1	TRBJ2-3	TRBV20-1	.	TGCAGTGCTAGTCGGACAGGGTCAGATACGCAGTATTTT	CSASRTGSDTQYF
TRBD1	TRBJ1-2	TRBV28	.	TGTGCCAGCACCGCAGGGGGCGGAAAGAATGGCTACACCTTC	CASTAGGGKNGYTF
TRBD1	TRBJ2-1	TRBV5-1	.	TGCGCCAGCAGCTCGGGACAGAATGAGCAGTTCTTC	CASSSGQNEQFF
.	TRBJ2-4	TRBV5-1	few	TGCGCCAGCAGCTTGGTGTTGGGGCAGGCAAACATTCAGTACTTC	CASSLVLGQANIQYF
.	TRBJ2-5	TRBV12-3/TRBV12-4	.	TGTGCCAGCAGTTTAGTTACCAGACGCGGGACCCAGTACTTC	CASSLVTRRGTQYF
.	TRBJ2-7	TRBV20-1	.	TGCAGTGCTAGAGATGGACTCAAGGACTACGAGCAGTACTTC	CSARDGLKDYEQYF
.	TRBJ2-7	TRBV29-1	.	TGCAGCGTTGTGGGGCGGACCTACAATGAGCAGTACTTC	CSVVGRTYNEQYF
.	TRBJ1-4	TRBV28	.	TGTGCCAGCAGTTTATCCAGGGGAGAGGGGCAGGAAAAACTGTTTTTT	CASSLSRGEGQEKLFF
TRBD2	TRBJ2-3	TRBV2	few	TGTGCCAGAGGGACTAGCGGAACAGATACGCAGTATTTT	CARGTSGTDTQYF
.	TRBJ2-1	TRBV10-3	.	TGTGCCATATCTGACAGGGTAGCGGGATCGGGCCATGAGCAGTTCTTC	CAISDRVAGSGHEQFF
.	TRBJ1-6	TRBV9	.	TGTGCCAGCGCCGCCCCCGGGGGGTCACCCCTCCACTTT	CASAAPGGSPLHF
.	TRBJ1-6	TRBV21-1	few	TGTGCCAGCAGCAAAGGACTTGAAAACAGTAAATCACCCCTCCACTTT	CASSKGLENSKSPLHF
TRBD2	TRBJ2-4	TRBV20-1	.	TGCAGTGCTAAGGCGGGGGGGCCCAAAAACATTCAGTACTTC	CSAKAGGPKNIQYF
.	TRBJ1-2	TRBV9	many	TGTGCCAGCAGCGTGACAGGCTATGGCTACACCTTC	CASSVTGYGYTF
.	TRBJ2-7	TRBV20-1	few	TGCAGTGCTAGTCCATGGGGCTCCTACGAGCAGTACTTC	CSASPWGSYEQYF
TRBD2	TRBJ2-3	TRBV12-5	.	TGTGCTAGTGGGCGGGGGGGCGTGCTGGATACGCAGTATTTT	CASGRGGVLDTQYF
.	TRBJ2-1	TRBV19	.	TGTGCCAGGAAGGCCGGCGGAGGGCCGTACAATGAGCAGTTCTTC	CARKAGGGPYNEQFF
.	TRBJ2-1	TRBV5-8	few	TGTGCCAGCAGCTCTAGTCCCTCCTACAATGAGCAGTTCTTC	CASSSSPSYNEQFF
.	TRBJ1-1	TRBV25-1	.	TGTGCCAGCAGTGAACCCTATGGGGGCACTGAAGCTTTCTTT	CASSEPYGGTEAFF
.	TRBJ2-3	TRBV13	many	TGTGCCAGCAGCTTCTTCTCAGATACGCAGTATTTT	CASSFFSDTQYF
TRBD1	TRBJ2-3	TRBV24-1	.	TGTGCCACCAGTGCCCACGGTACAGGGGGGAGCACAGATACACAGTATTTT	CATSAHGTGGSTDTQYF
TRBD2	TRBJ2-5	TRBV20-1	.	TGCAGTGCTCGAACGGGACTAGCCCCCTACGTGCAGTACTTC	CSARTGLAPYVQYF
.	TRBJ2-7	TRBV6-5	few	TGTGCCAGCAGTCTAGACCGTGGGACTTACAATGAGCAGTACTTC	CASSLDRGTYNEQYF
.	TRBJ1-1	TRBV29-1	.	TGCAGCGTTGTCGCCGGGGGCACTGAAGCTTTCTTT	CSVVAGGTEAFF
.	TRBJ2-7	TRBV2	.	TGTGCCGCTCGACGGGGCCCCTACGAGCAGTACTTC	CAARRGPYEQYF
.	TRBJ2-7	TRBV12-3/TRBV12-4	many	TGTGCCAGCAGTTTTGCGTTAAGGGACGAGCAGTACTTC	CASSFALRDEQYF
TRBD1	TRBJ2-5	TRBV7-2	few	TGTGCCAGCAGCCCAAACAGGGGGAGAGAGACCCAGTACTTC	CASSPNRGRETQYF
.	TRBJ1-4	TRBV20-1	.	TGCAGTGCTAGAGGTTGGGCAAACAGAGGCGAAAAACTGTTTTTT	CSARGWANRGEKLFF
.	TRBJ2-1	TRBV10-2	.	TGCGCCAGCAGTGAGAGGGTAGCCGAGCAGTTCTTC	CASSERVAEQFF
TRBD1	TRBJ1-2	TRBV5-1	.	TGCGCCAGCAGCTTGTTGGGACCGACAGGGGGAAACTATGGCTACACCTTC	CASSLLGPTGGNYGYTF
.	TRBJ2-5	TRBV3-1	few	TGTGCCAGCAGCTTCCCGATCCAAGAGACCCAGTACTTC	CASSFPIQETQYF
.	TRBJ2-7	TRBV20-1	few	TGCAGTGCTAGCGGAGTTGAGGGTTACGAGCAGTACTTC	CSASGVEGYEQYF
.	TRBJ2-1	TRBV3-1	.	TGTGCCAGCAGCCAAGTACTAGTAGGCTACAATGAGCAGTTCTTC	CASSQVLVGYNEQFF
TRBD1	TRBJ2-2	TRBV5-1	.	TGCGCCAGCAGCCCGGGACAGATGGGCGGGGAGCTGTTTTTT	CASSPGQMGGELFF
.	TRBJ2-2	TRBV5-1	.	TGCGCCAGCAGCTTGGTGACAGCCACCGGGGAGCTGTTTTTT	CASSLVTATGELFF
.	TRBJ2-7	TRBV20-1	.	TGCAGTGCTAGAGAAACCCTGTCAACCTACGAGCAGTACTTC	CSARETLSTYEQYF
TRBD2	TRBJ2-7	TRBV20-1	.	TGCAGTGCTAGAGATTGGCGGGGGATCTACGAGCAGTACTTC	CSARDWRGIYEQYF
TRBD2	TRBJ2-1	TRBV7-2	.	TGTGCCAGCAGCCCAAGCCCACTAGCGGGAGACAATGAGCAGTTCTTC	CASSPSPLAGDNEQFF
TRBD2	TRBJ2-3	TRBV11-2	.	TGTGCCAGCAGCTTACTTCGGACTAGCGGGCTCAGCACAGATACGCAGTATTTT	CASSLLRTSGLSTDTQYF
TRBD1	TRBJ1-2	TRBV29-1	many	TGCAGCGTGTCGACAGGGGGAGGGAATGGCTACACCTTC	CSVSTGGGNGYTF
TRBD2	TRBJ2-7	TRBV6-2/TRBV6-3	.	TGTGCCAGTCATGGTAGCGGGAAGTTCTACGAGCAGTACTTC	CASHGSGKFYEQYF
TRBD1	TRBJ1-2	TRBV12-3/TRBV12-4	few	TGTGCCAGCAGGCCGACAGGGGGCTGGGGCTACACCTTC	CASRPTGGWGYTF
TRBD1	TRBJ1-1	TRBV12-3/TRBV12-4	few	TGTGCCAGCAGTTTAACAGGGGGCTGGTCTGAAGCTTTCTTT	CASSLTGGWSEAFF
.	TRBJ2-1	TRBV18	.	TGTGCCAGCCCACCACTTCCGGGGAAAAACAATGAGCAGTTCTTC	CASPPLPGKNNEQFF